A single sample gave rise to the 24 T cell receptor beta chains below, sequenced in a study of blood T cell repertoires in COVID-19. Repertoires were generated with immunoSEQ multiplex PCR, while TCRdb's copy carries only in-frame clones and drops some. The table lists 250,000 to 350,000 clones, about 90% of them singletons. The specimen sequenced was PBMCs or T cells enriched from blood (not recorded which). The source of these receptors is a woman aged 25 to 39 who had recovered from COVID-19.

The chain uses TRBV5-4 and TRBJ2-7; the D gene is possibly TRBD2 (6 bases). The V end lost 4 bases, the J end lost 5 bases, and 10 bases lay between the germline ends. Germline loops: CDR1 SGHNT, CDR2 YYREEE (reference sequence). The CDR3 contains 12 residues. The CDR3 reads CASSLGEDEQYF. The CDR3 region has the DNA TGTGCCAGCAGCCTGGGGGAGGACGAGCAGTACTTC.

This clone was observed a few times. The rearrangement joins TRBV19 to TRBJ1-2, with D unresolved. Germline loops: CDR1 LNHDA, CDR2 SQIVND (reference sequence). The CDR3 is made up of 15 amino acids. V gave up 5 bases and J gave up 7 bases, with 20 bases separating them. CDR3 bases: TGTGCCAGTAGTCTCTCGGTGACTGCGAGCCTTGGCTACACCTTC. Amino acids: CASSLSVTASLGYTF.

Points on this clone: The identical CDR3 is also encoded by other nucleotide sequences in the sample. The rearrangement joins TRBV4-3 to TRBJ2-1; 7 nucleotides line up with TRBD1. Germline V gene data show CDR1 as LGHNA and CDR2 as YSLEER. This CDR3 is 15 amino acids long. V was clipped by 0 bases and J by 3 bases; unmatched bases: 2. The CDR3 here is CASSQDRGSYNEQFF. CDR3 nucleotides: TGCGCCAGCAGCCAAGACAGGGGGAGCTACAATGAGCAGTTCTTC.

CDR3 sequence (DNA): TGTGCCAGTAGTATAGATCGGGGGGCCACGGGGGAGCTGTTTTTT. Amino acid sequence: CASSIDRGATGELFF. The V gene is TRBV19, the J gene TRBJ2-2; TRBD2 is a possible D gene (7 bases). Trimming stripped 0 bases from V and 8 bases from J, with 13 bases between. This CDR3 contains 15 residues. Looked up from germline, CDR1 is LNHDA and CDR2 is SQIVND (reference sequence).

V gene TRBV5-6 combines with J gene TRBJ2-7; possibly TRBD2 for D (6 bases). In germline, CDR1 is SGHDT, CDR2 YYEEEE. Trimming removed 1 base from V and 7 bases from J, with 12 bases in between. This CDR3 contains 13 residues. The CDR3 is CASSLSNAGEQYF. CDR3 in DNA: TGTGCCAGCAGCTTGAGTAACGCGGGGGAGCAGTACTTC.

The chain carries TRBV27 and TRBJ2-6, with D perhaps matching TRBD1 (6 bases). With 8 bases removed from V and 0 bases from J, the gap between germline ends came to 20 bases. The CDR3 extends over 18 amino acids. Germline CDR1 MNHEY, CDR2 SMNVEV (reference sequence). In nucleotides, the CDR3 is TGTGCCAGCGGGTCGACAGGAGAGCTTAGCTCTGGGGCCAACGTCCTGACTTTC. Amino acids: CASGSTGELSSGANVLTF.

The CDR3 reads CASIEYSNQPQHF. CDR3 DNA: TGTGCCAGCATCGAGTATAGCAATCAGCCCCAGCATTTT. V usage is TRBV6-5 and J usage is TRBJ1-5; D gene unclear. Germline CDR1 is MNHEY and CDR2 is SVGAGI. The CDR3 spans 13 residues. V lost 7 bases, J lost 0 bases, and 7 bases lay in between.

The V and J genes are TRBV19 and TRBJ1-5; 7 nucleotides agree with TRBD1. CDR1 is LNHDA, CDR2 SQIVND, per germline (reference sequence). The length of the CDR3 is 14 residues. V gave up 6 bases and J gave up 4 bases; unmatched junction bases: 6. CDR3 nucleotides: TGTGCCAGTAGCCTCCAACAGGGGAATCAGCCCCAGCATTTT. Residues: CASSLQQGNQPQHF.

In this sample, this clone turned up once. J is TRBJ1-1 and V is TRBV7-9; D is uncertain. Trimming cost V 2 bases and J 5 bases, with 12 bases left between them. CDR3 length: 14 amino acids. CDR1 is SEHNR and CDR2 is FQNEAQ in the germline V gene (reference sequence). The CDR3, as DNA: TGTGCCAGCAGCTTAACGGGAGATGGGACTGAAGCTTTCTTT. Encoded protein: CASSLTGDGTEAFF.

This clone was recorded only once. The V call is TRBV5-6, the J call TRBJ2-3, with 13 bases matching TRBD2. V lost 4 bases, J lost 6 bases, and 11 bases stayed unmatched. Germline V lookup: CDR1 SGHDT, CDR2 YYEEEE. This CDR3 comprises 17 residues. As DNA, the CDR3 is TGTGCCAGCAGCCGTGGACTAGCGGGGGTCCCACGGGATACGCAGTATTTT. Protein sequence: CASSRGLAGVPRDTQYF. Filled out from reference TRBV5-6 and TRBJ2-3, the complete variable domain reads DAGVTQSPTHLIKTRGQQVTLRCSPKSGHDTVSWYQQALGQGPQFIFQYYEEEERQRGNFPDRFSGHQFPNYSSELNVNALLLGDSALYLCASSRGLAGVPRDTQYFGPGTRLTVL.

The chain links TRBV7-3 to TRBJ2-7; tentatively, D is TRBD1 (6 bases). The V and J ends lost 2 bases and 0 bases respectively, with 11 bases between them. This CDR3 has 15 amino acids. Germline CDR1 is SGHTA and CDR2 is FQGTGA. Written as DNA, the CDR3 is TGTGCCAGCAGCTTATATGGGACAAACTCCTACGAGCAGTACTTC. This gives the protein CASSLYGTNSYEQYF.

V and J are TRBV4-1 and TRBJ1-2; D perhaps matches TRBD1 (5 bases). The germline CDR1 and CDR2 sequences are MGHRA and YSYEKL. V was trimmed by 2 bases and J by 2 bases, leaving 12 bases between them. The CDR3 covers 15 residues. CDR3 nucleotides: TGCGCCAGCAGCCAATATATGGGGCAGAACTATGGCTACACCTTC. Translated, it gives CASSQYMGQNYGYTF.

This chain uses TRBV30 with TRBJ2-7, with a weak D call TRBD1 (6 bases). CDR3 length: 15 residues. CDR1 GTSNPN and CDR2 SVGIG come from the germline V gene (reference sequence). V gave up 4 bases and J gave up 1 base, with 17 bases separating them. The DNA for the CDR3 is TGTGCCTGGACTCCTAGGGGCAGGGGTTCCTACGAGCAGTACTTC. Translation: CAWTPRGRGSYEQYF.

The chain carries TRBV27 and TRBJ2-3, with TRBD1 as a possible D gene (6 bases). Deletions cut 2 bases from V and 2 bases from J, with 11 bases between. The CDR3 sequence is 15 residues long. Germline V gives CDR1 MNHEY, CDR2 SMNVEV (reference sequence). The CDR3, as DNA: TGTGCCAGCAGTTTAGTCTCAGGGGTCACAGATACGCAGTATTTT. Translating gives CASSLVSGVTDTQYF.

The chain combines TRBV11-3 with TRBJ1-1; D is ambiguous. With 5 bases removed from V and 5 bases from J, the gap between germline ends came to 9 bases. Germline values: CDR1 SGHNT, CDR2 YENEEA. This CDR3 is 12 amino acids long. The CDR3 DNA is TGTGCCAGCAGCACCGGAGGTACTGAAGCTTTCTTT. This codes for CASSTGGTEAFF.

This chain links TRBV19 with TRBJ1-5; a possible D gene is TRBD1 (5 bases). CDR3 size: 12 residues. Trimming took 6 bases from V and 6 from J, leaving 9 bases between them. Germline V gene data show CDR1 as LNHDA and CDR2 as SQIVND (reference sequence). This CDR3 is CASRGGAQPQHF. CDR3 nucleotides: TGTGCCAGTAGGGGAGGGGCTCAGCCCCAGCATTTT.

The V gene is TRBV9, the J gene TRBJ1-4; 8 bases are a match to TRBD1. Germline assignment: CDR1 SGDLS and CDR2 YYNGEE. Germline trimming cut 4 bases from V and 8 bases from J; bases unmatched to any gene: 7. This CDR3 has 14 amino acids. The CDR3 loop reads CASSFGQGREKLFF. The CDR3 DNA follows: TGTGCCAGCAGCTTTGGACAGGGTAGGGAAAAACTGTTTTTT.

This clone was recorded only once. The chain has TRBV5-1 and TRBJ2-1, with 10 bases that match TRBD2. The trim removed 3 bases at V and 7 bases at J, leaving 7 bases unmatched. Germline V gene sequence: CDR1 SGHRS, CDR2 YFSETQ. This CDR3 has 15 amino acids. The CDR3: CASSSLAGGPNEQFF. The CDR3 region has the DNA TGCGCCAGCAGCTCTTTAGCGGGGGGACCTAATGAGCAGTTCTTC.

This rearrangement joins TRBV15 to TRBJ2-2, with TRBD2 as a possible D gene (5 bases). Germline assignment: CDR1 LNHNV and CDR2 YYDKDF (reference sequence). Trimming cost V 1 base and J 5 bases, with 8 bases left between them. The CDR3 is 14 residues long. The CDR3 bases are TGTGCCACCAGCAGAGCCGGGAAAACCGGGGAGCTGTTTTTT. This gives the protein CATSRAGKTGELFF.

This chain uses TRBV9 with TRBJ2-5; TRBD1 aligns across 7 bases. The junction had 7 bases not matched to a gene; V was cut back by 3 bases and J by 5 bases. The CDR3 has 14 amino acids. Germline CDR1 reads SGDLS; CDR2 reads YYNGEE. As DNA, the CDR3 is TGTGCCAGCAGCGCGACAGGGCTAGAGGAGACCCAGTACTTC. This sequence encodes CASSATGLEETQYF.

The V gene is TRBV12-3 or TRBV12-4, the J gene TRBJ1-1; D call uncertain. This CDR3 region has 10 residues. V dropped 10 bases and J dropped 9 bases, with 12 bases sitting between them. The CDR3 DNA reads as TGTGCCACCCGGGGTATTAAAGCTTTCTTT. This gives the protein CATRGIKAFF.

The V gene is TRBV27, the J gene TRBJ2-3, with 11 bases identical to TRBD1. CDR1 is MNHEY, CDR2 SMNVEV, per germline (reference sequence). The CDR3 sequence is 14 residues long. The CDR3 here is CATQGDRGKDTQYF. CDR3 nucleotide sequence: TGTGCAACCCAGGGGGACAGGGGGAAAGATACGCAGTATTTT.

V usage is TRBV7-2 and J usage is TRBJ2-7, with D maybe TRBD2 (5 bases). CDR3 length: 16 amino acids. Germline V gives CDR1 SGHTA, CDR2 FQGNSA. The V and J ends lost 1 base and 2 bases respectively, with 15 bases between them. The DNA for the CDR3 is TGTGCCAGCAGCTTAGTAGCGCAAGTAGCGACCTACGAGCAGTACTTC. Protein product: CASSLVAQVATYEQYF.

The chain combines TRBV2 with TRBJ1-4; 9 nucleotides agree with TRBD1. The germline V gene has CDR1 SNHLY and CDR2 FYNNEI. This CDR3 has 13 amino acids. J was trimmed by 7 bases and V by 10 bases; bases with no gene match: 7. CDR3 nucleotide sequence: TGTGCCATCTGGGACAGGGAGGCTGAAAAACTGTTTTTT. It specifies CAIWDREAEKLFF. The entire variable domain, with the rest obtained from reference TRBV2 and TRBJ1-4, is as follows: EPEVTQTPSHQVTQMGQEVILRCVPISNHLYFYWYRQILGQKVEFLVSFYNNEISEKSEIFDDQFSVERPDGSNFTLKIRSTKLEDSAMYFCAIWDREAEKLFFGSGTQLSVL.